This record concerns one T cell receptor beta chain sequence. This specimen comes from a study of shared T cell receptors in the human thymus. Repertoires were generated with immunoSEQ multiplex PCR, while TCRdb's copy carries only in-frame clones and drops some. The sample shows hundreds of thousands of clones, approximately 87% of them seen only once. This CDR3 contains 13 residues. CDR1 is MNHNS and CDR2 is SASEGT in the germline V gene. The trim removed 6 bases at V and 5 bases at J, leaving 7 bases unmatched. The sample also formed part of further work on human thymus T cells.

This receptor was identified in a boy in the first two years of life with a congenital heart defect. The sequenced material came from thymocytes. J is TRBJ2-7 and V is TRBV6-1; 7 nucleotides match TRBD1. The CDR3 nucleotides read TGTGCCAGCAGGTTGACAGGGACCCACGAGCAGTACTTC. It codes for CASRLTGTHEQYF.